The 32 T cell receptor beta chains given below trace back to one sample, sequenced in a study of T cells expressing NK-cell markers. TCRdb re-called the 5' RACE reads; one entry per CDR3 protein, DNA not given. The sample's table shows about 450,000 distinct CDR3 sequences. Sequenced sample: blood T cells: a sorted CD56 or NKG2C T cell subset, CD4+ or CD8+ T cells, or bulk PBMC T cells (not recorded which). Receptors originate from a woman between 18 and 70 years old in good health.

The chain uses TRBV3-1 and TRBJ1-6; as DNA is missing, the TRBD1 call by TCRdb cannot be tested. This CDR3 spans 15 amino acids. Germline CDR1 is LGHDT and CDR2 is YNNKEL (reference sequence). CDR3 region: CASSQGDRVNSPLHF.

This rearrangement joins TRBV28 to TRBJ2-4. The CDR3 extends over 16 amino acids. The germline gives CDR1 MDHEN, CDR2 SYDVKM. This CDR3 is CASSLRFGLAKNIQYF.

This chain joins TRBV7-8 and TRBJ1-6; TCRdb picks TRBD1, but there is no DNA to check that call. CDR1 SGHVS and CDR2 FQNEAQ come from the germline V gene. The CDR3 sequence is 18 residues long. The CDR3 loop reads CASSLEDRSRIYNSPLHF. The full variable domain, its missing parts supplied by reference TRBV7-8 and TRBJ1-6, is GAGVSQSPRYKVAKRGQDVALRCDPISGHVSLFWYQQALGQGPEFLTYFQNEAQLDKSGLPSDRFFAERPEGSVSTLKIQRTQQEDSAVYLCASSLEDRSRIYNSPLHFGNGTRLTVT.

CDR3: CASSLDVGKQYF. The chain employs TRBV7-2 and TRBJ2-4. This CDR3 has 12 residues. Germline V gives CDR1 SGHTA, CDR2 FQGNSA.

The rearrangement links TRBV12-3 or TRBV12-4 to TRBJ1-4; the D call from TCRdb, TRBD1, cannot be confirmed without DNA. The CDR3 runs 15 residues. CDR3 residues: CASSLRDKQVGKLFF.

This CDR3 reads CSAPPPSGASNEQFF. This chain links TRBV20-1 with TRBJ2-1; TCRdb returns TRBD2, unconfirmable since there is no DNA. This CDR3 comprises 15 residues. Germline CDR1 DFQATT, CDR2 SNEGSKA (reference sequence).

This chain connects TRBV6-2 or TRBV6-3 to TRBJ1-1. This CDR3 region has 15 residues. Germline lookup yields CDR1 MNHEY and CDR2 SVGEGT. CDR3 in amino acids: CASSYSKAGLTEAFF.

The chain carries TRBV30 and TRBJ1-1. Germline V gene lookup returns CDR1 GTSNPN and CDR2 SVGIG (reference sequence). This CDR3 has 15 amino acids. CDR3 region: CAWSVLVGGVGEAFF.

The chain links TRBV6-5 to TRBJ2-3; TCRdb names TRBD1, which stays unverified in the absence of DNA. The V gene's germline CDR1 is MNHEY and CDR2 SVGAGI. The CDR3 has 16 residues. The CDR3 protein is CASSRRGGARTDTQYF.

The genes are TRBV20-1 and TRBJ2-5; TCRdb names TRBD1, which stays unverified in the absence of DNA. This CDR3 is 13 amino acids long. The germline V gene has CDR1 DFQATT and CDR2 SNEGSKA (reference sequence). CDR3 sequence: CSAHQGQQETQYF.

The rearrangement joins TRBV20-1 to TRBJ2-7; the D call of TRBD2 rests on TCRdb alone, since no DNA is present to check it. Germline CDR1 DFQATT, CDR2 SNEGSKA (reference sequence). The CDR3 sequence is 15 residues long. The CDR3 spells CSARLAGGVPYEQYF.

V is TRBV28 and J is TRBJ2-5. Germline V gives CDR1 MDHEN, CDR2 SYDVKM. The CDR3 runs 13 residues. CDR3 sequence: CASSLPVWETQYF. The whole variable domain, remainder taken from reference TRBV28 and TRBJ2-5, is DVKVTQSSRYLVKRTGEKVFLECVQDMDHENMFWYRQDPGLGLRLIYFSYDVKMKEKGDIPEGYSVSREKKERFSLILESASTNQTSMYLCASSLPVWETQYFGPGTRLLVL.

The J gene is TRBJ2-7, the V gene TRBV12-3 or TRBV12-4. The CDR3 is made up of 14 amino acids. CDR3 loop: CASSLARPTYEQYF.

The V gene is TRBV18, the J gene TRBJ2-1; there is no DNA to check the TCRdb D call of TRBD2. From germline, CDR1 is KGHSH and CDR2 LQKENI. This CDR3 is built from 15 residues. CDR3 region: CASSPGLAGRNEQFF.

This sequence joins TRBV7-9 and TRBJ1-3. The CDR3 contains 16 residues. Per germline, CDR1 SEHNR and CDR2 FQNEAQ (reference sequence). This CDR3 reads CASSPGRGPSGNTIYF.

V gene TRBV12-3 or TRBV12-4 combines with J gene TRBJ1-6; TCRdb names TRBD1, which stays unverified in the absence of DNA. The length of the CDR3 is 15 residues. The chain's CDR3 is CASSLNWDSDSPLHF.

The V and J genes are TRBV28 and TRBJ2-5; TCRdb designates TRBD2, a call that cannot be tested without DNA. The CDR3 runs to 16 residues. The germline gives CDR1 MDHEN, CDR2 SYDVKM. CDR3 sequence: CASSPGLASPPETQYF.

The chain is built from TRBV5-1 and TRBJ2-3. In germline, CDR1 is SGHRS, CDR2 YFSETQ. The CDR3 runs 15 residues. CDR3: CASSLASVEKDTQYF.

The chain employs TRBV24-1 and TRBJ2-5; TCRdb gives TRBD1 as the D gene, but with no DNA this cannot be confirmed. This CDR3 has 16 amino acids. Per the germline V gene, CDR1 is KGHDR and CDR2 is SFDVKD. The CDR3 here is CATSDRDRDRTETQYF.

V and J are TRBV6-1 and TRBJ2-3. The CDR3 consists of 16 residues. Germline V gene data show CDR1 as MNHNS and CDR2 as SASEGT. CDR3: CASSRRIAVDTDTQYF.

The genes are TRBV29-1 and TRBJ2-3; with no DNA, the TCRdb D assignment of TRBD1 cannot be verified. The CDR3 runs 14 residues. CDR1 SQVTM and CDR2 ANQGSEA come from the germline V gene. The CDR3 region is CSVPPGGKADTQFF.

The V gene is TRBV29-1, the J gene TRBJ2-3. The CDR3 extends over 12 amino acids. The germline gives CDR1 SQVTM, CDR2 ANQGSEA. This chain's CDR3 is CSVEKSRVEQYF.

The rearrangement links TRBV5-1 to TRBJ1-1; TCRdb reports TRBD1, a call that lacks DNA to check it against. This CDR3 is 15 amino acids long. Germline V gene lookup returns CDR1 SGHRS and CDR2 YFSETQ. CDR3 amino acids: CASSRRTGWVTEAFF.

V is TRBV12-3 or TRBV12-4 and J is TRBJ2-5; TCRdb indicates TRBD2, and absent DNA this call remains unverified. The CDR3 consists of 13 residues. The CDR3 sequence: CASSFLGGETQYF.

The CDR3 is CASRDAMRVSNQPQHF. This sequence joins TRBV28 and TRBJ1-5. The germline V gene encodes CDR1 MDHEN and CDR2 SYDVKM. CDR3 length equals 16 residues.

The rearrangement uses TRBV20-1 and TRBJ2-3; TCRdb gives TRBD1 as the D gene, but with no DNA this cannot be confirmed. The CDR3 consists of 17 residues. Germline V gene lookup returns CDR1 DFQATT and CDR2 SNEGSKA (reference sequence). This CDR3 reads CSARAGWGASDTDTQYF.

The chain links TRBV7-9 to TRBJ1-4. The CDR3 runs to 13 residues. The germline V gene has CDR1 SEHNR and CDR2 FQNEAQ (reference sequence). The CDR3 loop reads CASSFQANEKLFF.

The chain recombines TRBV6-2 or TRBV6-3 with TRBJ2-1; as DNA is missing, the TRBD2 call by TCRdb cannot be tested. CDR1 is MNHEY, CDR2 SVGEGT, per germline. This CDR3 contains 14 residues. Here the CDR3 reads CAVWASGRANEQFF.

The gene calls are TRBV28 and TRBJ1-4. The CDR3 length is 16 residues. Germline CDR1 MDHEN, CDR2 SYDVKM. The CDR3 here is CASSTSAATANEKLFF. The full variable domain, in which reference TRBV28 and TRBJ1-4 provide the parts outside the CDR3, is DVKVTQSSRYLVKRTGEKVFLECVQDMDHENMFWYRQDPGLGLRLIYFSYDVKMKEKGDIPEGYSVSREKKERFSLILESASTNQTSMYLCASSTSAATANEKLFFGSGTQLSVL.

This rearrangement joins TRBV9 to TRBJ2-3; the D gene TCRdb calls, TRBD2, cannot be checked with no DNA. This CDR3 is built from 15 residues. Germline V lookup: CDR1 SGDLS, CDR2 YYNGEE. The CDR3 reads CASSVASGSTDTQYF. The whole variable domain, filled in from reference TRBV9 and TRBJ2-3, reads DSGVTQTPKHLITATGQRVTLRCSPRSGDLSVYWYQQSLDQGLQFLIQYYNGEERAKGNILERFSAQQFPDLHSELNLSSLELGDSALYFCASSVASGSTDTQYFGPGTRLTVL.

This sequence joins TRBV20-1 and TRBJ1-4. CDR1 is DFQATT and CDR2 is SNEGSKA in the germline V gene (reference sequence). The CDR3 consists of 11 residues. This CDR3 is CSARNSWELFF.

The chain joins TRBV12-3 or TRBV12-4 to TRBJ1-1. CDR3 size: 13 residues. The CDR3 loop is CASNILGGVEAFF.